This TCR beta chain was identified during a study of beta chain features in type 1 diabetes. Sequencing targeted expressed TCRB transcripts, as all isolated RNA had been reverse transcribed. The repertoire was sequenced with immunoSEQ multiplex PCR; TCRdb's copy has only in-frame clones and lacks some. The sample shows fewer than 400,000 clones, roughly 8.8% of them seen only once. This clone was counted a few times. Its antigen is as yet unknown. Study observations and caveats: At VDJ recombination sites, type 1 diabetes patients had fewer insertions and more deleted nucleotides. Within each of all four CD4+ subsets, Type 1 diabetes patients had TCRB CDR3s that were moderately but significantly shorter.

Germline CDR1 GTSNPN, CDR2 SVGIG (reference sequence). Trimming removed 4 bases from V and 5 bases from J, with 15 bases in between. The CDR3 loop spans 14 amino acids. Sorting of CD4+ naive, central memory, regulatory and stem cell-like memory cells was performed via CD45RO/CCR7/CD25/CD127/CD95/CD27. The chain couples TRBV30 to TRBJ2-1; D is undetermined. The origin of this receptor is a man aged 25-40 years with type 1 diabetes. The sequencing input was central memory CD4+ T cells from blood. The CDR3 sequence: CAWIRGPNHNEQFF. As DNA, the CDR3 is TGTGCCTGGATCCGTGGACCAAACCACAATGAGCAGTTCTTC.